Below, 31 T cell receptor beta chains from the same sample are listed, as sequenced in a study of OX40 agonist ivuxolimab in advanced cancers. The repertoire was sequenced with immunoSEQ multiplex PCR; TCRdb's copy has only in-frame clones and lacks some. This table has over 55,000 clones, 65% to 90% appearing once. Sequencing was performed on CD4+ or CD8+ T cells sorted from blood, taken in a trial of the OX40 agonist ivuxolimab. The receptors stem from an adult with an advanced solid tumor such as melanoma, head and neck, liver or kidney cancer.

V and J are TRBV6-1 and TRBJ1-2; weak D call: TRBD1 (6 bases). V dropped 7 bases and J dropped 1 base, with 16 bases sitting between them. CDR3 length: 15 amino acids. Per germline, CDR1 MNHNS and CDR2 SASEGT. The DNA of the CDR3 is TGTGCCAGCAATCCCCAGACAGGACTTAACTATGGCTACACCTTC. Protein product: CASNPQTGLNYGYTF.

J is TRBJ1-3 and V is TRBV6-5, with TRBD1 as a possible D gene (5 bases). Germline CDR1 and CDR2: MNHEY and SVGAGI. The V and J ends lost 5 bases and 0 bases respectively, with 11 bases between them. The CDR3 spans 15 residues. CDR3 residues: CASSGLDNSGNTIYF. In DNA, the CDR3 is TGTGCCAGCAGTGGCCTGGACAACTCTGGAAACACCATATATTTT.

The chain has TRBV5-6 and TRBJ1-5; no reliable D call. Deletions cut 1 base from V and 3 bases from J, with 8 bases between. Germline CDR1 SGHDT, CDR2 YYEEEE. CDR3 length: 14 residues. The CDR3 is CASSLQRYNQPQHF. For the CDR3, the DNA is TGTGCCAGCAGCTTGCAGAGGTACAATCAGCCCCAGCATTTT.

This chain connects TRBV6-5 to TRBJ1-1; TRBD1 agrees at 9 bases. J was trimmed by 8 bases and V by 6 bases; bases with no gene match: 10. Germline V gene data show CDR1 as MNHEY and CDR2 as SVGAGI. This CDR3 comprises 14 residues. CDR3 sequence reads: CASSRGQGRVEAFF. CDR3 nucleotides: TGTGCCAGCAGCAGGGGACAGGGACGAGTCGAAGCTTTCTTT.

J is TRBJ2-1 and V is TRBV18, with TRBD1 identical over 7 bases. CDR3 length: 14 amino acids. V lost 3 bases, J lost 6 bases, and 5 bases stayed unmatched. CDR1 KGHSH and CDR2 LQKENI come from the germline V gene. The CDR3 DNA follows: TGTGCCAGCTCACCGAACACAGGGGCCAATGAGCAGTTCTTC. Translation: CASSPNTGANEQFF.

The chain carries TRBV29-1 and TRBJ2-7; possibly TRBD1 for D (7 bases). V dropped 4 bases and J dropped 2 bases, with 12 bases sitting between them. CDR1 and CDR2 from the germline V gene are SQVTM and ANQGSEA. The CDR3 sequence is 13 residues long. The CDR3 sequence: CSVGQGGTYEQYF. DNA of the CDR3: TGCAGCGTTGGGCAGGGGGGAACCTACGAGCAGTACTTC.

This clone was detected only a few times. The J gene is TRBJ2-3, the V gene TRBV5-1; perhaps D is TRBD1 or TRBD2 (5 bases each). The length of the CDR3 is 14 residues. Germline V lookup: CDR1 SGHRS, CDR2 YFSETQ. Trimming cost V 4 bases and J 2 bases, with 11 bases left between them. The CDR3 DNA reads as TGCGCCAGCAGCCCCGGGACCCCCACAGATACGCAGTATTTT. Translating gives CASSPGTPTDTQYF.

This chain links TRBV27 with TRBJ2-1, with 14 bases identical to TRBD2. In germline, CDR1 is MNHEY, CDR2 SMNVEV (reference sequence). V shed 10 bases, J shed 10 bases, and the junction held 12 bases outside the gene matches. CDR3 length: 15 amino acids. CDR3 amino acids: CATMLGLAGAGEQFF. The CDR3 DNA reads TGTGCCACTATGCTGGGACTAGCGGGAGCTGGCGAGCAGTTCTTC.

This rearrangement joins TRBV6-5 to TRBJ2-3; possible D gene TRBD2, 5 bases. The CDR3 has 15 residues. V dropped 6 bases and J dropped 5 bases, with 18 bases sitting between them. The germline CDR1 and CDR2 sequences are MNHEY and SVGAGI. The CDR3 sequence: CASRRTSLSGDTQYF. The CDR3 DNA reads as TGTGCCAGCAGACGCACTAGTTTGTCGGGAGATACGCAGTATTTT.

This chain connects TRBV9 to TRBJ1-1; 8 bases line up with TRBD1. Trimming removed 4 bases from V and 13 bases from J; junction bases left unmatched: 6. There are 11 residues in the CDR3. Germline values: CDR1 SGDLS, CDR2 YYNGEE. The CDR3 coding sequence is TGTGCCAGCAGCTCCCGGACAGGGTATTTCTTT. Its translation: CASSSRTGYFF.

The V gene is TRBV27, the J gene TRBJ2-7, with TRBD1 matching over 8 bases. The ends lost 6 bases at V and 3 bases at J; junction bases unmatched: 13. CDR1 is MNHEY and CDR2 is SMNVEV in the germline V gene (reference sequence). The CDR3 has 16 residues. The CDR3 reads CASRPIQGARVYEQYF. The CDR3 DNA sequence: TGTGCCAGCAGGCCAATTCAGGGGGCTCGGGTCTACGAGCAGTACTTC.

This clone was seen a handful of times. The sample has other DNA sequences that encode this CDR3 too. The V gene is TRBV20-1, the J gene TRBJ2-5, with D unclear. CDR1 and CDR2 from the germline V gene are DFQATT and SNEGSKA (reference sequence). V lost 2 bases and J 5 bases, leaving 6 bases between the germline ends. The CDR3 spans 11 residues. DNA for the CDR3: TGCAGTGCTAGACCCGCGGAGACCCAGTACTTC. Protein product: CSARPAETQYF.

The CDR3 DNA reads as TGTGCCAGCAGTTTACGGACTCTCTACACCATATATTTT. Amino acids: CASSLRTLYTIYF. This chain joins TRBV28 and TRBJ1-3, with no clear D. The CDR3 spans 13 residues. The V and J ends lost 2 bases and 8 bases respectively, with 10 bases between them. Germline assignment: CDR1 MDHEN and CDR2 SYDVKM.

This chain connects TRBV14 to TRBJ2-1; 12 positions agree with TRBD2. From germline, CDR1 is SGHDN and CDR2 FVKESK. V trimming: 0 bases; J trimming: 9 bases; junction bases outside the gene matches: 15. There are 19 residues in the CDR3. The CDR3 reads CASSQDWVLAGGLRGEQFF. The CDR3 bases are TGTGCCAGCAGCCAAGATTGGGTCCTAGCGGGGGGGCTGAGAGGTGAGCAGTTCTTC.

The chain recombines TRBV29-1 with TRBJ2-5; maybe TRBD2 (5 bases). Germline values: CDR1 SQVTM, CDR2 ANQGSEA. The CDR3 spans 12 residues. Between the trimmed V and J ends, which lost 4 bases and 5 bases, there was a span of 11 bases. The CDR3 DNA sequence: TGCAGCGTTGGAGGGTACGGTGAGACCCAGTACTTC. It encodes CSVGGYGETQYF.

The rearrangement uses TRBV10-3 and TRBJ2-3; D is undetermined. The germline CDR1 and CDR2 sequences are ENHRY and SYGVKD. V dropped 10 bases and J dropped 0 bases, with 8 bases sitting between them. The CDR3 spans 12 residues. The CDR3 loop reads CATRLSTDTQYF. DNA for the CDR3: TGTGCCACCCGTCTAAGCACAGATACGCAGTATTTT.

This chain connects TRBV7-2 to TRBJ2-5; D is undetermined. V gave up 2 bases and J gave up 0 bases, with 7 bases separating them. The CDR3 covers 14 residues. Germline V CDR1 and CDR2: SGHTA, FQGNSA. For the CDR3, the DNA is TGTGCCAGCAGCTTAAACCGTAACCAAGAGACCCAGTACTTC. It encodes CASSLNRNQETQYF.

By its share, this clone is medium-sized. The DNA of the CDR3 is TGCGCCAGCAGCTTGGCTCCCGGGGGCAGCTCTGGAAACACCATATATTTT. Protein product: CASSLAPGGSSGNTIYF. V gene TRBV5-1 combines with J gene TRBJ1-3, with TRBD1 as a possible D gene (6 bases). This CDR3 spans 17 amino acids. V dropped 0 bases and J dropped 0 bases, with 13 bases sitting between them. The V gene's germline CDR1 is SGHRS and CDR2 YFSETQ.

V usage is TRBV9 and J usage is TRBJ2-1; TRBD2 matches at 13 bases. CDR3 length: 14 amino acids. Trimming took 3 bases from V and 10 from J; bases not matched to a gene: 4. In germline, CDR1 is SGDLS, CDR2 YYNGEE. The CDR3 loop reads CASSGLAGGFEQFF. For the CDR3, the DNA is TGTGCCAGCAGCGGACTAGCGGGAGGATTCGAGCAGTTCTTC.

The gene calls are TRBV5-1 and TRBJ2-2; the D is unclear. Trimming took off 4 bases at V and 5 bases at J, with 15 bases between the two ends. The germline V gene has CDR1 SGHRS and CDR2 YFSETQ. CDR3 length equals 15 residues. The CDR3 is CASSLDTAYTGELFF. CDR3 nucleotide sequence: TGCGCCAGCAGCCTAGACACAGCTTATACCGGGGAGCTGTTTTTT.

This clone was detected only a few times. The chain is built from TRBV10-3 and TRBJ1-1; tentative D call: TRBD1 (5 bases). The CDR3 covers 13 residues. Deletions cut 6 bases from V and 1 base from J, with 9 bases between. The germline gives CDR1 ENHRY, CDR2 SYGVKD. The CDR3 spells CAISLQGNTEAFF. The CDR3 coding sequence is TGTGCCATCAGCCTCCAGGGGAACACTGAAGCTTTCTTT.

The chain combines TRBV29-1 with TRBJ2-3, with D perhaps given as TRBD1 or TRBD2 (5 bases each). The CDR3 consists of 13 residues. Germline CDR1 and CDR2: SQVTM and ANQGSEA. V lost 3 bases to trimming and J lost 4 bases, with 11 bases between them. CDR3: CSVDEGLPDTQYF. As DNA, the CDR3 is TGCAGCGTTGATGAGGGGCTCCCAGATACGCAGTATTTT.

The chain carries TRBV11-2 and TRBJ1-3; D uncertain. The germline V gene encodes CDR1 SGHAT and CDR2 FQNNGV. V was clipped by 8 bases and J by 1 base, with 12 bases between them. There are 14 residues in the CDR3. CDR3 in DNA: TGTGCCAGCCTACCTGGGCCTTCTGGAAACACCATATATTTT. This codes for CASLPGPSGNTIYF.

This chain joins TRBV5-6 and TRBJ1-6; D remains ambiguous. The CDR3 is 14 amino acids. Germline-derived CDR1 and CDR2 are SGHDT and YYEEEE. The V gene lost 1 base and the J gene lost 8 bases, with 10 bases spanning the gap. CDR3 sequence (DNA): TGTGCCAGCAGCTTGCGGGGATCCGATTCACCCCTCCACTTT. Amino acids: CASSLRGSDSPLHF. The complete variable domain, with remaining parts taken from reference TRBV5-6 and TRBJ1-6, reads DAGVTQSPTHLIKTRGQQVTLRCSPKSGHDTVSWYQQALGQGPQFIFQYYEEEERQRGNFPDRFSGHQFPNYSSELNVNALLLGDSALYLCASSLRGSDSPLHFGNGTRLTVT.

The rearrangement joins TRBV7-3 to TRBJ1-1; D is unresolved. The CDR3 contains 12 residues. The germline gives CDR1 SGHTA, CDR2 FQGTGA. Trimming left V 1 base short and J 8 bases short, with 8 bases between. CDR3 in DNA: TGTGCCAGCAGCTTAAGTCAAGGGGAAGCTTTCTTT. Residues: CASSLSQGEAFF.

The CDR3 loop reads CASSIAGAQANYGYTF. The CDR3 DNA reads TGTGCCAGTAGTATAGCGGGGGCACAAGCTAACTATGGCTACACCTTC. The rearrangement links TRBV19 to TRBJ1-2; TRBD1 is a possible D gene (6 bases). Trimming pared 1 base from V and 0 bases from J, leaving 12 bases between. This CDR3 comprises 16 residues. Germline CDR1 is LNHDA and CDR2 is SQIVND (reference sequence). The full variable domain, in which reference TRBV19 and TRBJ1-2 provide the parts outside the CDR3, is DGGITQSPKYLFRKEGQNVTLSCEQNLNHDAMYWYRQDPGQGLRLIYYSQIVNDFQKGDIAEGYSVSREKKESFPLTVTSAQKNPTAFYLCASSIAGAQANYGYTFGSGTRLTVV.

This clone was detected once. V and J are TRBV5-8 and TRBJ1-5; the D gene is possibly TRBD1 (6 bases). This CDR3 is 16 amino acids long. The V end lost 1 base, the J end lost 3 bases, and 14 bases lay between the germline ends. Per the germline V gene, CDR1 is SGHTS and CDR2 is YDEGEE. This CDR3 reads CASSLFARGPNQPQHF. The CDR3 bases are TGTGCCAGCAGCTTGTTTGCCAGGGGTCCCAATCAGCCCCAGCATTTT.

This sequence joins TRBV29-1 and TRBJ1-1; D ambiguous. Germline values: CDR1 SQVTM, CDR2 ANQGSEA. V gave up 7 bases and J gave up 5 bases, with 8 bases separating them. The CDR3 contains 10 residues. Here the CDR3 reads CSASRTEAFF. The CDR3 region has the DNA TGCAGCGCATCAAGAACTGAAGCTTTCTTT.

The chain carries TRBV6-1 and TRBJ1-2; 8 positions match TRBD1. The J segment lost 4 bases and the V segment lost 7 bases, leaving 11 bases of the junction unmatched. The germline gives CDR1 MNHNS, CDR2 SASEGT. This CDR3 is built from 15 residues. The CDR3 DNA reads as TGTGCCAGCATTCAGGGGGCCACGGTGGTCTATGGCTACACCTTC. Its translation is CASIQGATVVYGYTF.

This chain connects TRBV15 to TRBJ2-3; perhaps TRBD2 as D (6 bases). Trimming left V 1 base short and J 5 bases short, with 7 bases between. The CDR3 contains 13 residues. Per germline, CDR1 LNHNV and CDR2 YYDKDF (reference sequence). In nucleotides, the CDR3 is TGTGCCACCAGCAGAGGGGGAGGAGATACGCAGTATTTT. Protein product: CATSRGGGDTQYF.

The J gene is TRBJ1-2, the V gene TRBV2, with D maybe TRBD1 (5 bases). This CDR3 is built from 14 residues. Between the trimmed V and J ends, which lost 2 bases and 3 bases, there was a span of 10 bases. Germline V CDR1 and CDR2: SNHLY, FYNNEI. As DNA, the CDR3 is TGTGCCAGCAGTGAATACGCAGGGTACTATGGCTACACCTTC. It codes for CASSEYAGYYGYTF.